This entry lists 3 T cell receptor beta chains sequenced from one sample in a study of human T cells and chemical hapten exposure. Indicated time point: patch test 3, about 24 weeks after DPC sensitization. Noted treatment: therapeutic diphenylcyclopropenone sensitization with weekly scalp DPC. TCRdb re-derived calls from the RACE reads in MiXCR, one entry per CDR3 protein. The repertoire holds about 190,000 distinct CDR3 sequences, with around 23% as singletons. Specimen: whole blood, collected in connection with sensitization to the hapten diphenylcyclopropenone (DPC). The source is a middle-aged woman with alopecia areata. Some clones in this sample may be carry-over from other donors' samples.

This clonotype was recorded at least ten times. The CDR3 here is CASSRRTANTGELFF. The CDR3 nucleotides read TGTGCCAGCAGCCGCAGGACAGCAAACACCGGGGAGCTGTTTTTT. The chain carries TRBV6-5 and TRBJ2-2; D perhaps matches TRBD1 (6 bases). CDR1 and CDR2 from the germline V gene are MNHEY and SVGAGI. CDR3 size: 15 residues. V was shortened by 6 bases and J by 2 bases, with 13 bases between the two germline ends.

The chain is built from TRBV9 and TRBJ2-5, with TRBD2 matching 10 bases. Per germline, CDR1 SGDLS and CDR2 YYNGEE. V was clipped by 6 bases and J by 5 bases; unmatched bases: 10. The CDR3 has 15 amino acids. CDR3 DNA: TGTGCCAGCACCAAAGCGGGAGGGCCCTTTGAGACCCAGTACTTC. Translated: CASTKAGGPFETQYF.

The V gene is TRBV29-1, the J gene TRBJ2-3; D unclear. The V gene lost 7 bases and the J gene lost 2 bases, with 7 bases spanning the gap. The CDR3 extends over 11 amino acids. Germline V gene sequence: CDR1 SQVTM, CDR2 ANQGSEA. CDR3 in amino acids: CSAGTTDTQYF. In nucleotides, the CDR3 is TGCAGCGCTGGAACCACAGATACGCAGTATTTT.